This TCR beta chain was obtained from a study of chemoradiotherapy in HPV16-positive cancers. The study's findings and limits: For HPV16-positive patients, expanding HPV-responsive T cells associated with longer recurrence-free survival. Non-HPV-specific T cells did not expand in tumors during treatment, whereas candidate HPV-specific clones and E7-related motifs did.

The V gene lost 2 bases and the J gene lost 8 bases, with 15 bases spanning the gap. This CDR3 is 15 amino acids long. The germline CDR1 and CDR2 sequences are MNHEY and SVGAGI. Profiling relied on immunoSEQ multiplex PCR, and the TCRdb table lists in-frame clones only, not all of them. The table has around 5,000 clones, approximately 90% seen once; the top ten hold 2% to 2.5%. A remark on this clone: Its antigen remains unknown.

Sequencing was performed on tumor tissue, taken from a patient who underwent chemoradiotherapy. The TCR sequence derives from a human donor with HPV-associated anogenital cancer. The V and J genes are TRBV6-5 and TRBJ1-4; possibly TRBD1 for D (6 bases). CDR3 loop: CASSYLVGGGEKLFF. Here the CDR3 DNA reads TGTGCCAGCAGTTACCTCGTTGGGGGCGGCGAAAAACTGTTTTTT.